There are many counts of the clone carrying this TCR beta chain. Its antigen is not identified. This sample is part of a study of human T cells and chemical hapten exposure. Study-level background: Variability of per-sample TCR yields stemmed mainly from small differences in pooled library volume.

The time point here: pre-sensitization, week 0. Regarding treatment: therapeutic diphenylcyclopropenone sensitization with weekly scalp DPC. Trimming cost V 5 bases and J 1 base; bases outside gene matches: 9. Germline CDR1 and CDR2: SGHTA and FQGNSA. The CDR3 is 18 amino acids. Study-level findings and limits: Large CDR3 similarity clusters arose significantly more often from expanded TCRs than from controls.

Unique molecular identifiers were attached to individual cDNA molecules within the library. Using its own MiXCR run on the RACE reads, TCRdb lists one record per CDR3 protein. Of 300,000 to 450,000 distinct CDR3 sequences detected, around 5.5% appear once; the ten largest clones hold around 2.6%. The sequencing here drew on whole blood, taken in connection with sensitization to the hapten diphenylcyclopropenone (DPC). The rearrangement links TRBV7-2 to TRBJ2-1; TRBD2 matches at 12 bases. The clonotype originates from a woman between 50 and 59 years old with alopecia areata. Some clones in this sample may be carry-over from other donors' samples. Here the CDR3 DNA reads TGTGCCAGCAGCCACCGGGCTAGCGGGAGGGATTCCTACAATGAGCAGTTCTTC. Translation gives CASSHRASGRDSYNEQFF.